This TCR beta chain originates from a study of early T cells in non-severe SARS-CoV-2 infection. This clonotype has at least ten counts. Germline CDR1 MGHRA, CDR2 YSYEKL. The germline V and J ends were trimmed by 7 bases and 5 bases, with 12 bases remaining between them. The CDR3 sequence is 12 residues long. From the 5' RACE reads, TCRdb called clonotypes with MiXCR, one entry per CDR3 protein. The data show about 70,000 distinct CDR3 sequences, approximately 4.6% seen once. This TCR derives from an adult who was a healthcare worker with PCR-confirmed SARS-CoV-2 infection or an uninfected control (not recorded which). The donor label of this sample is uncertain. The rearrangement uses TRBV4-1 and TRBJ2-7; D remains unclear. The material sequenced was whole blood, taken at baseline. The CDR3 loop is CASKGRSHEQYF. The CDR3 bases are TGCGCCAGCAAGGGTCGATCCCACGAGCAGTACTTC.